The clone carrying this T cell receptor beta chain was found many times. This specimen belongs to a study of T cells after yellow fever vaccination. TCRdb redid the calling of the 5' RACE reads with MiXCR, one entry per CDR3 protein. Of hundreds of thousands of distinct CDR3 sequences listed, approximately 9% are singletons. The TCR comes from a man younger than 30 who received the YFV17D yellow fever vaccine. The source material was PBMCs, sampled on the day of the first yellow fever vaccination.

CDR3 sequence (DNA): TGTGCCAGCAGTTACCAGGCGGGGCTAGCCAAAAACATTCAGTACTTC. Translated, it gives CASSYQAGLAKNIQYF. The chain is built from TRBV6-5 and TRBJ2-4; possible D gene TRBD2, 6 bases. Germline-derived CDR1 and CDR2 are MNHEY and SVGAGI. This CDR3 spans 16 amino acids. Trimming stripped 2 bases from V and 0 bases from J, with 11 bases between.